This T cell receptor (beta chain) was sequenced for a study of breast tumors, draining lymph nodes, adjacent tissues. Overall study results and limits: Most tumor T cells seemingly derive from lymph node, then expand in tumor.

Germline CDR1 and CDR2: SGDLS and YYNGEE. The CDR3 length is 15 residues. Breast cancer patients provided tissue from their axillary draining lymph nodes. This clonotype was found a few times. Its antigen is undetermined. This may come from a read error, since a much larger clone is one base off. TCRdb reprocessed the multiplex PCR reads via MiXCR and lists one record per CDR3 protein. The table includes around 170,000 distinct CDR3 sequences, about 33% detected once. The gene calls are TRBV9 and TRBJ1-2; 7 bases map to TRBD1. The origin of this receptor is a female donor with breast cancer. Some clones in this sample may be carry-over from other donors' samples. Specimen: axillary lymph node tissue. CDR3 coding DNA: TGTGCCAGCAGCGCCCAATATGACAGGGACCATGGCTCCACCTTC. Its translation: CASSAQYDRDHGSTF.